Presented here are 27 T cell receptor beta chains from one specimen sequenced in a study of glioma-infiltrating T cells after dendritic cell vaccination. The sample's time point: after dendritic cell vaccination, including at tumor progression/relapse. TCRdb keeps only in-frame clones here, not all; method: immunoSEQ multiplex PCR. The data contain about 24,000 clones, roughly 91% of them singletons. The specimen comprised blood, sampled after dendritic cell vaccination. These receptor sequences come from a human donor with glioblastoma.

The V gene is TRBV6-4, the J gene TRBJ1-2; no definite D call. The V gene's germline CDR1 is MRHNA and CDR2 SNTAGT. This CDR3 is 13 amino acids long. The ends were cut back, 3 bases at V and 3 bases at J, with 8 bases in the middle. The CDR3 loop is CASSEGRDYGYTF. CDR3 DNA sequence: TGTGCCAGCAGTGAGGGTCGGGACTATGGCTACACCTTC.

The chain combines TRBV5-6 with TRBJ1-2; D is undetermined. Trimming removed 0 bases from V and 0 bases from J, with 12 bases in between. The CDR3 consists of 16 residues. Germline lookup yields CDR1 SGHDT and CDR2 YYEEEE. Here the CDR3 reads CASSLVAARTNYGYTF. CDR3 coding DNA: TGTGCCAGCAGCTTGGTAGCGGCTAGAACTAACTATGGCTACACCTTC. The whole variable domain, remainder taken from reference TRBV5-6 and TRBJ1-2, is DAGVTQSPTHLIKTRGQQVTLRCSPKSGHDTVSWYQQALGQGPQFIFQYYEEEERQRGNFPDRFSGHQFPNYSSELNVNALLLGDSALYLCASSLVAARTNYGYTFGSGTRLTVV.

This chain connects TRBV19 to TRBJ1-3, with D tentatively TRBD1 (6 bases). Trimming removed 4 bases from V and 4 bases from J, with 14 bases in between. From germline, CDR1 is LNHDA and CDR2 SQIVND (reference sequence). The CDR3 is made up of 15 amino acids. Written as DNA, the CDR3 is TGTGCCAGTAGTACGATACAGGGAGGGGGAAACACCATATATTTT. Translating gives CASSTIQGGGNTIYF.

V gene TRBV10-2 combines with J gene TRBJ2-7; 8 nucleotides line up with TRBD2. This CDR3 contains 15 residues. Unmatched junction bases numbered 9, after V lost 3 bases and J lost 5 bases. CDR1 WSHSY and CDR2 SAAADI come from the germline V gene. The CDR3 sequence is CASSDSGASRDEQYF. CDR3 bases: TGCGCCAGCAGTGATAGCGGGGCCTCGCGGGACGAGCAGTACTTC.

The chain joins TRBV2 to TRBJ2-2; D unresolved. Trimming removed 3 bases from V and 3 bases from J, with 8 bases in between. Germline-derived CDR1 and CDR2 are SNHLY and FYNNEI. This CDR3 contains 14 residues. CDR3 sequence: CASSEAGYTGELFF. The CDR3 DNA reads TGTGCCAGCAGTGAGGCCGGGTACACCGGGGAGCTGTTTTTT.

The chain joins TRBV5-1 to TRBJ1-3, with D possibly matching TRBD1 (6 bases). The CDR3 covers 16 residues. V lost 5 bases to trimming and J lost 0 bases, with 15 bases between them. CDR1 and CDR2 from the germline V gene are SGHRS and YFSETQ. CDR3 bases: TGCGCCAGCAGTCCGGACAGTTCGGTCTCTGGAAACACCATATATTTT. It is translated as CASSPDSSVSGNTIYF.

The V and J genes are TRBV18 and TRBJ1-6; 7 positions match TRBD1. With V trimmed by 6 bases and J by 10 bases, 6 bases remained unmatched. The CDR3 loop spans 13 amino acids. Germline V gene lookup returns CDR1 KGHSH and CDR2 LQKENI. CDR3 in amino acids: CASSFEQGSPLHF. As DNA, the CDR3 is TGTGCCAGCTCTTTTGAACAGGGGTCACCCCTCCACTTT.

This chain joins TRBV19 and TRBJ2-1; TRBD2 is a possible D gene (6 bases). Germline assignment: CDR1 LNHDA and CDR2 SQIVND (reference sequence). The V end was cut by 3 bases, the J end by 13 bases, with 10 bases between. This CDR3 has 11 amino acids. The CDR3 loop reads CASSMAGSQFF. The CDR3 nucleotides are TGTGCCAGTAGTATGGCGGGGTCTCAGTTCTTC.

V gene TRBV28 combines with J gene TRBJ1-5, with 7 positions matching TRBD1. This CDR3 contains 15 residues. Per germline, CDR1 MDHEN and CDR2 SYDVKM. V lost 5 bases, J lost 0 bases, and 4 bases stayed unmatched. The CDR3 region is CASSHRGSSNQPQHF. Here the CDR3 DNA reads TGTGCCAGCAGTCACAGGGGAAGTAGCAATCAGCCCCAGCATTTT. The whole variable domain, filled in from reference TRBV28 and TRBJ1-5, reads DVKVTQSSRYLVKRTGEKVFLECVQDMDHENMFWYRQDPGLGLRLIYFSYDVKMKEKGDIPEGYSVSREKKERFSLILESASTNQTSMYLCASSHRGSSNQPQHFGDGTRLSIL.

The chain uses TRBV18 and TRBJ2-3; maybe TRBD1 (5 bases). V dropped 3 bases and J dropped 3 bases, with 13 bases sitting between them. Germline V CDR1 and CDR2: KGHSH, LQKENI. The CDR3 sequence is 15 residues long. The CDR3 reads CASSPQGSKTDTQYF. CDR3 nucleotide sequence: TGTGCCAGCTCACCCCAGGGAAGCAAAACAGATACGCAGTATTTT.

The chain has TRBV27 and TRBJ2-2, with D uncertain. The CDR3 is made up of 12 amino acids. CDR1 is MNHEY, CDR2 SMNVEV, per germline (reference sequence). V was shortened by 3 bases and J by 4 bases, with 3 bases between the two germline ends. The CDR3 is CASSFSTGELFF. In DNA form, the CDR3 reads TGTGCCAGCAGTTTCTCCACCGGGGAGCTGTTTTTT.

The gene calls are TRBV7-9 and TRBJ1-2; 10 bases match TRBD1. Germline V gene data show CDR1 as SEHNR and CDR2 as FQNEAQ (reference sequence). V was clipped by 5 bases and J by 2 bases; unmatched bases: 5. This CDR3 spans 15 amino acids. In DNA, the CDR3 is TGTGCCAGCAGCCCAGGGACAGGGGAGAACTATGGCTACACCTTC. Amino acids: CASSPGTGENYGYTF.

This clone came up a few times. The CDR3 here is CASSLGGGADTQYF. The CDR3 nucleotides are TGTGCCAGCTCTCTCGGCGGGGGAGCAGATACGCAGTATTTT. V gene TRBV18 combines with J gene TRBJ2-3; the match to TRBD2 covers 7 bases. The CDR3 runs 14 residues. CDR1 and CDR2 from the germline V gene are KGHSH and LQKENI. Unmatched junction bases numbered 7, after V lost 6 bases and J lost 4 bases. Looking up the rest from reference TRBV18 and TRBJ2-3 gives the full variable domain: NAGVMQNPRHLVRRRGQEARLRCSPMKGHSHVYWYRQLPEEGLKFMVYLQKENIIDESGMPKERFSAEFPKEGPSILRIQQVVRGDSAAYFCASSLGGGADTQYFGPGTRLTVL.

The V gene is TRBV6-5, the J gene TRBJ2-7; 9 bases match TRBD1. The J segment lost 3 bases and the V segment lost 2 bases, leaving 2 bases of the junction unmatched. Germline V gene data show CDR1 as MNHEY and CDR2 as SVGAGI. This CDR3 is built from 14 residues. The DNA of the CDR3 is TGTGCCAGCAGTTACCTGACAGGGGGCTACGAGCAGTACTTC. Protein: CASSYLTGGYEQYF.

The chain is built from TRBV6-1 and TRBJ2-2; D may be TRBD1 (6 bases). The V and J ends lost 4 bases and 8 bases respectively, with 14 bases between them. CDR1 and CDR2 (germline): MNHNS, SASEGT. The CDR3 covers 14 residues. In DNA form, the CDR3 reads TGTGCCAGCAGTGTTATGCTGGGGGCAGGGGAGCTGTTTTTT. This gives the protein CASSVMLGAGELFF.

This rearrangement joins TRBV15 to TRBJ1-2, with D possibly TRBD1 on 5 matching bases. CDR1 and CDR2 (germline): LNHNV, YYDKDF (reference sequence). This CDR3 is built from 15 residues. V was shortened by 0 bases and J by 6 bases, with 14 bases between the two germline ends. The DNA of the CDR3 is TGTGCCACCAGCAGAGATGTTGGGCAGGGCCATGGCTACACCTTC. This translates into CATSRDVGQGHGYTF.

The V gene is TRBV30, the J gene TRBJ1-3; no reliable D call. The CDR3 has 13 residues. Deletions cut 8 bases from V and 9 bases from J, with 20 bases between. CDR1 is GTSNPN, CDR2 SVGIG, per germline (reference sequence). CDR3 DNA sequence: TGTGCCCGATCCGGACTCTACGGATCCACCATATATTTT. Residues: CARSGLYGSTIYF.

This rearrangement joins TRBV6-1 to TRBJ2-1; 8 positions agree with TRBD2. V dropped 7 bases and J dropped 10; count of bases not matched to a gene: 15. The CDR3 sequence is 15 residues long. Germline V gives CDR1 MNHNS, CDR2 SASEGT. The CDR3 sequence: CASTPRGGGLGEQFF. The CDR3, as DNA: TGTGCCAGCACTCCCCGAGGCGGGGGGCTGGGGGAGCAGTTCTTC.

This CDR3 reads CASSFGGQNSYEQYF. The DNA of the CDR3 is TGTGCCAGCAGCTTTGGGGGACAGAACTCCTACGAGCAGTACTTC. This rearrangement joins TRBV5-4 to TRBJ2-7; TRBD1 matches at 7 bases. The germline V gene encodes CDR1 SGHNT and CDR2 YYREEE (reference sequence). The length of the CDR3 is 15 residues. V dropped 2 bases and J dropped 0; count of bases not matched to a gene: 5. The full variable domain, rest sourced from reference TRBV5-4 and TRBJ2-7, is ETGVTQSPTHLIKTRGQQVTLRCSSQSGHNTVSWYQQALGQGPQFIFQYYREEENGRGNFPPRFSGLQFPNYSSELNVNALELDDSALYLCASSFGGQNSYEQYFGPGTRLTVT.

The chain recombines TRBV6-5 with TRBJ2-3; the D is unclear. This CDR3 is built from 13 residues. CDR1 and CDR2 (germline): MNHEY, SVGAGI. V lost 4 bases and J lost 1, with 6 bases in between. Here the CDR3 DNA reads TGTGCCAGCAGTTCTCTAGGCACAGATACGCAGTATTTT. This translates into CASSSLGTDTQYF.

This clone was seen once. The V gene is TRBV5-1, the J gene TRBJ2-2; D ambiguous. The CDR3 has 13 amino acids. Germline lookup yields CDR1 SGHRS and CDR2 YFSETQ. V lost 4 bases, J lost 5 bases, and 9 bases lay in between. The CDR3 DNA is TGCGCCAGCAGCAATCCAGGTACCGGGGAGCTGTTTTTT. Protein: CASSNPGTGELFF.

The V call is TRBV5-4, the J call TRBJ2-3; 7 nucleotides align to TRBD2. The germline CDR1 and CDR2 sequences are SGHNT and YYREEE (reference sequence). The CDR3 spans 16 residues. The J segment lost 4 bases and the V segment lost 1 base, leaving 9 bases of the junction unmatched. CDR3 nucleotides: TGTGCCAGCAGCTTGTACACGGTGGGGGGGGCAGATACGCAGTATTTT. Translating gives CASSLYTVGGADTQYF.

The rearrangement joins TRBV29-1 to TRBJ1-5; D is unresolved. Germline V gives CDR1 SQVTM, CDR2 ANQGSEA. Trimming removed 4 bases at V and 0 bases at J, with 10 bases between. There are 14 residues in the CDR3. CDR3 protein: CSVGHSGSNQPQHF. In DNA form, the CDR3 reads TGCAGCGTTGGGCACAGTGGTAGCAATCAGCCCCAGCATTTT.

The chain is built from TRBV19 and TRBJ1-5; D is possibly TRBD1 (5 bases). The germline V gene has CDR1 LNHDA and CDR2 SQIVND (reference sequence). The CDR3 totals 17 residues. Trimming shortened V by 6 bases and J by 7 bases, and 25 bases separated the two germline ends. CDR3 coding DNA: TGTGCCAGTAGAGCGGGACCCCAACATCAATTGGGACAGCCCCAGCATTTT. Translating it yields CASRAGPQHQLGQPQHF. The full variable domain, in which reference TRBV19 and TRBJ1-5 provide the parts outside the CDR3, is DGGITQSPKYLFRKEGQNVTLSCEQNLNHDAMYWYRQDPGQGLRLIYYSQIVNDFQKGDIAEGYSVSREKKESFPLTVTSAQKNPTAFYLCASRAGPQHQLGQPQHFGDGTRLSIL.

This clone was counted a single time. The chain uses TRBV19 and TRBJ1-2, with 9 bases lining up with TRBD1. Per the germline V gene, CDR1 is LNHDA and CDR2 is SQIVND (reference sequence). The V segment lost 5 bases and the J segment 8 bases; nucleotides outside the gene matches: 18. The length of the CDR3 is 17 residues. The CDR3 sequence: CASSPWTGARNFNGYTF. CDR3 sequence (DNA): TGTGCCAGTAGTCCGTGGACAGGGGCCCGAAACTTTAACGGCTACACCTTC. The variable domain in full, completed from reference TRBV19 and TRBJ1-2, reads DGGITQSPKYLFRKEGQNVTLSCEQNLNHDAMYWYRQDPGQGLRLIYYSQIVNDFQKGDIAEGYSVSREKKESFPLTVTSAQKNPTAFYLCASSPWTGARNFNGYTFGSGTRLTVV.

The V and J genes are TRBV2 and TRBJ2-2; 12 positions match TRBD1. The V and J ends lost 4 bases and 7 bases, in that order; junction bases with no gene match: 7. Germline V gene lookup returns CDR1 SNHLY and CDR2 FYNNEI. This CDR3 contains 16 residues. The CDR3 bases are TGTGCCAGCAGTGTTAGGGACAGGGGGCACGGCGGGGAGCTGTTTTTT. Protein sequence: CASSVRDRGHGGELFF.

The chain recombines TRBV7-9 with TRBJ2-7; D gene unclear. The CDR3 has 11 amino acids. Trimming pared 8 bases from V and 3 bases from J, leaving 8 bases between. The V gene's germline CDR1 is SEHNR and CDR2 FQNEAQ (reference sequence). CDR3 nucleotide sequence: TGTGCCAGCGGGCAGATCTACGAGCAGTACTTC. This codes for CASGQIYEQYF.